One sample yielded the 25 T cell receptor beta chains listed below, sequenced in a study of T-cell reconstitution after alpha-beta-depleted transplantation in children. The authors prepared the TCRbeta library with unique molecular identifiers. TCRdb used MiXCR to reprocess the PCR reads, holding one entry per CDR3 protein. The sample includes about 610,000 distinct CDR3 sequences, roughly a tenth seen only once; the top ten take approximately 4.1%. The sequencing here drew on PBMCs from the stem cell graft donor, taken from the stem cell graft. These receptors all come from a human donor who donated a stem cell graft to a child with acute myeloid leukemia.

The chain uses TRBV9 and TRBJ2-2; 8 nucleotides agree with TRBD1. CDR1 and CDR2 from the germline V gene are SGDLS and YYNGEE. Germline trimming cut 6 bases from V and 3 bases from J; bases unmatched to any gene: 16. The CDR3 totals 18 residues. CDR3 region: CASTSDTPGQADTGELFF. The CDR3 bases are TGTGCCAGCACAAGTGACACCCCGGGACAGGCCGACACCGGGGAGCTGTTTTTT.

With respect to this clonotype: One end of the junction varies from germline; a read error may be responsible. The V and J genes are TRBV7-9 and TRBJ2-7; possible D gene TRBD2, 6 bases. The CDR3 runs 14 residues. Germline lookup yields CDR1 SEHNR and CDR2 FQNEAQ (reference sequence). In DNA form, the CDR3 reads TGTGCCAGCAGCCTAGCGACAATCTACTACGAGCAGTACTTC. Amino acid sequence: CASSLATIYYEQYF.

This sequence joins TRBV29-1 and TRBJ1-3; D is uncertain. Germline values: CDR1 SQVTM, CDR2 ANQGSEA. Trimming took 1 base from V and 7 from J, leaving 11 bases between them. The CDR3 consists of 13 residues. The CDR3 sequence: CSVEGGTGNTIYF. The CDR3 DNA reads as TGCAGCGTTGAAGGGGGTACGGGGAACACCATATATTTT.

This clonotype was seen repeatedly, ten times or more. V usage is TRBV6-5 and J usage is TRBJ1-5, with 9 bases identical to TRBD1. After removal of 5 bases from V and 3 bases from J, the junction contained 8 bases not matched to a gene. Germline CDR1 is MNHEY and CDR2 is SVGAGI. The length of the CDR3 is 16 residues. CDR3 region: CASSPRTGVDNQPQHF. CDR3 DNA: TGTGCCAGCAGTCCTCGGACAGGGGTCGACAATCAGCCCCAGCATTTT.

The rearrangement uses TRBV7-2 and TRBJ1-1, with a possible D match to TRBD1 (6 bases). Germline lookup yields CDR1 SGHTA and CDR2 FQGNSA. V shed 4 bases and J shed 1 base, with 16 bases lying between them. This CDR3 contains 16 residues. The CDR3 loop is CASSSVGGASNTEAFF. The CDR3 nucleotides read TGTGCCAGCAGCTCCGTGGGGGGCGCGTCGAACACTGAAGCTTTCTTT.

This clonotype was observed at least ten times. The J gene is TRBJ2-2, the V gene TRBV29-1; D is tentatively TRBD1 or TRBD2 (5 bases each). Trimming stripped 1 base from V and 7 bases from J, with 7 bases between. Germline V gives CDR1 SQVTM, CDR2 ANQGSEA. This CDR3 spans 12 amino acids. The CDR3 region is CSVEGGSGELFF. The DNA for the CDR3 is TGCAGCGTTGAAGGGGGGAGCGGGGAGCTGTTTTTT.

This clonotype was detected only a few times. The J gene is TRBJ2-7, the V gene TRBV29-1; 9 positions match TRBD2. J lost 0 bases, V lost 4 bases, and 7 bases had no gene match. CDR1 and CDR2 (germline): SQVTM, ANQGSEA. The CDR3 runs 15 residues. CDR3 loop: CSVARLAETSYEQYF. CDR3 in DNA: TGCAGCGTTGCGCGACTAGCGGAGACCTCCTACGAGCAGTACTTC.

This clonotype was counted many times. CDR3: CASSPFQEVYGYTF. The CDR3 DNA is TGTGCCAGCAGCCCCTTCCAGGAGGTCTATGGCTACACCTTC. This sequence joins TRBV5-6 and TRBJ1-2; no clear D gene. Trimming removed 4 bases from V and 4 bases from J, with 14 bases in between. Germline V lookup: CDR1 SGHDT, CDR2 YYEEEE. This CDR3 has 14 amino acids.

This clonotype has a count of ten or more. This rearrangement joins TRBV20-1 to TRBJ2-5; 11 positions agree with TRBD2. This CDR3 contains 13 residues. Germline assignment: CDR1 DFQATT and CDR2 SNEGSKA (reference sequence). The J segment lost 5 bases and the V segment lost 4 bases, leaving 3 bases of the junction unmatched. The CDR3 region has the DNA TGCAGTGCTATAGCGGGAGGGCGTGAGACCCAGTACTTC. As protein: CSAIAGGRETQYF.

The chain joins TRBV2 to TRBJ2-3; 8 positions match TRBD1. V shed 2 bases, J shed 1 base, and the junction held 5 bases outside the gene matches. The CDR3 runs 16 residues. Per the germline V gene, CDR1 is SNHLY and CDR2 is FYNNEI. The CDR3 coding sequence is TGTGCCAGCAGTGAAAAGGGCAGGGGGCGCACAGATACGCAGTATTTT. Amino acids: CASSEKGRGRTDTQYF.

The chain has TRBV5-1 and TRBJ2-7, with D tentatively TRBD1 (5 bases). V gave up 0 bases and J gave up 2 bases, with 12 bases separating them. The CDR3 length is 15 residues. Per germline, CDR1 SGHRS and CDR2 YFSETQ. The CDR3 sequence: CASSLAGIRAYEQYF. CDR3 DNA: TGCGCCAGCAGCTTGGCAGGGATAAGGGCCTACGAGCAGTACTTC. Together with reference TRBV5-1 and TRBJ2-7, the CDR3 gives the full variable domain: KAGVTQTPRYLIKTRGQQVTLSCSPISGHRSVSWYQQTPGQGLQFLFEYFSETQRNKGNFPGRFSGRQFSNSRSEMNVSTLELGDSALYLCASSLAGIRAYEQYFGPGTRLTVT.

The J gene is TRBJ1-1, the V gene TRBV6-2 or TRBV6-3, with D unresolved. CDR1 and CDR2 (germline): MNHEY, SVGEGT. V was pared by 1 base and J by 8 bases, with 5 bases between. This CDR3 spans 11 amino acids. The CDR3 protein is CASSYFKEAFF. The CDR3 DNA is TGTGCCAGCAGTTACTTTAAGGAAGCTTTCTTT.

This clonotype was counted between two and nine times. The V gene is TRBV7-2, the J gene TRBJ2-7; 12 positions match TRBD2. This CDR3 has 17 amino acids. Germline-derived CDR1 and CDR2 are SGHTA and FQGNSA. V lost 2 bases to trimming and J lost 2 bases; unmatched junction nucleotides: 7. CDR3 sequence reads: CASSLRGTSGQAYEQYF. DNA of the CDR3: TGTGCCAGCAGCTTAAGGGGGACTAGCGGGCAGGCCTACGAGCAGTACTTC.

V gene TRBV6-1 combines with J gene TRBJ2-1, with 10 bases that match TRBD2. CDR1 MNHNS and CDR2 SASEGT come from the germline V gene. The length of the CDR3 is 16 residues. Trimming took 1 base from V and 2 from J; bases not matched to a gene: 2. The CDR3 sequence: CASSEELAGAYNEQFF. The DNA of the CDR3 is TGTGCCAGCAGTGAAGAGCTAGCGGGAGCCTACAATGAGCAGTTCTTC.

The chain recombines TRBV7-9 with TRBJ2-3; D gene uncertain. Germline lookup yields CDR1 SEHNR and CDR2 FQNEAQ (reference sequence). The CDR3 length is 12 residues. Between the trimmed V and J ends, which lost 5 bases and 3 bases, there was a span of 6 bases. In DNA, the CDR3 is TGTGCCAGCAGCGAAACTACAGATACGCAGTATTTT. Amino acid sequence: CASSETTDTQYF. Combining the CDR3 with reference TRBV7-9 and TRBJ2-3 gives the whole variable domain DTGVSQNPRHKITKRGQNVTFRCDPISEHNRLYWYRQTLGQGPEFLTYFQNEAQLEKSRLLSDRFSAERPKGSFSTLEIQRTEQGDSAMYLCASSETTDTQYFGPGTRLTVL.

This chain uses TRBV20-1 with TRBJ2-2; 7 bases map to TRBD1. This CDR3 comprises 15 residues. The germline V gene has CDR1 DFQATT and CDR2 SNEGSKA (reference sequence). The ends lost 0 bases at V and 8 bases at J; junction bases unmatched: 9. The CDR3 here is CSARDTGAGTGELFF. CDR3 coding DNA: TGCAGTGCTAGAGATACAGGGGCAGGAACAGGGGAGCTGTTTTTT.

This clonotype was recorded at least ten times. The rearrangement joins TRBV29-1 to TRBJ2-7, with 9 bases that match TRBD2. The CDR3 has 13 residues. V gave up 4 bases and J gave up 6 bases; unmatched junction bases: 7. Germline lookup yields CDR1 SQVTM and CDR2 ANQGSEA. The DNA of the CDR3 is TGCAGCGTTGCGTCTAGCGGGACTACCGAGCAGTACTTC. This encodes CSVASSGTTEQYF.

At least ten counts were recorded for this clonotype. The CDR3: CSVRQGSNEKLFF. In DNA, the CDR3 is TGCAGCGTGAGACAGGGTTCTAATGAAAAACTGTTTTTT. The chain employs TRBV29-1 and TRBJ1-4; 7 nucleotides align to TRBD1. V shed 6 bases, J shed 3 bases, and the junction held 4 bases outside the gene matches. CDR3 length: 13 residues. The germline V gene has CDR1 SQVTM and CDR2 ANQGSEA.

This clonotype showed up many times. The V and J genes are TRBV5-1 and TRBJ2-5, with D unclear. The V and J ends lost 4 bases and 4 bases respectively, with 17 bases between them. The CDR3 is 15 amino acids. Germline loops: CDR1 SGHRS, CDR2 YFSETQ. CDR3 sequence reads: CASSISLATGETQYF. CDR3 in DNA: TGCGCCAGCAGCATCTCATTAGCTACGGGAGAGACCCAGTACTTC. Filled out from reference TRBV5-1 and TRBJ2-5, the complete variable domain reads KAGVTQTPRYLIKTRGQQVTLSCSPISGHRSVSWYQQTPGQGLQFLFEYFSETQRNKGNFPGRFSGRQFSNSRSEMNVSTLELGDSALYLCASSISLATGETQYFGPGTRLLVL.

This clonotype came up a few times. Sequence at one end of the junction differs from germline and may be a read error. The chain has TRBV27 and TRBJ2-7; D possibly corresponds to TRBD1 (6 bases). The germline CDR1 and CDR2 sequences are MNHEY and SMNVEV (reference sequence). The CDR3 has 12 amino acids. CDR3 sequence (DNA): TGCGGATCTCACAGGGACCTGGGAGAGCAGTACTTC. It translates to CGSHRDLGEQYF.

V and J are TRBV27 and TRBJ2-5; 9 bases line up with TRBD2. With V trimmed by 5 bases and J by 5 bases, 6 bases remained unmatched. The CDR3 length is 14 residues. Germline assignment: CDR1 MNHEY and CDR2 SMNVEV (reference sequence). The DNA of the CDR3 is TGTGCCAGCAGTCGAGCGGGAGGATTTGAGACCCAGTACTTC. It specifies CASSRAGGFETQYF.

This clonotype was counted once. The CDR3 DNA follows: TGTGCCAGCAGACCACTCGCGGGACTAGCGGGAGGTTACAATGAGCAGTTCTTC. Amino acid sequence: CASRPLAGLAGGYNEQFF. The chain uses TRBV6-2 or TRBV6-3 and TRBJ2-1, with TRBD2 matching 15 bases. In germline, CDR1 is MNHEY, CDR2 SVGEGT. The V segment lost 6 bases and the J segment 4 bases; nucleotides outside the gene matches: 10. The CDR3 sequence is 18 residues long.

This clonotype was counted many times. The J gene is TRBJ2-1, the V gene TRBV20-1, with 10 positions matching TRBD2. The CDR3 extends over 15 amino acids. V lost 6 bases and J lost 4; bases outside the gene matches: 9. Germline CDR1 and CDR2: DFQATT and SNEGSKA (reference sequence). CDR3 coding DNA: TGCAGTGCCGACTTAGCGGGAGGTTCTTACAATGAGCAGTTCTTC. This sequence encodes CSADLAGGSYNEQFF.

In its sample, this clonotype was seen many times. The chain has TRBV10-3 and TRBJ2-1; 8 positions match TRBD1. The CDR3 is 13 residues long. Germline loops: CDR1 ENHRY, CDR2 SYGVKD. After removal of 7 bases from V and 8 bases from J, the junction contained 7 bases not matched to a gene. The CDR3 sequence: CAITPNRGDEQFF. The CDR3 DNA is TGTGCCATCACCCCCAACAGGGGGGATGAGCAGTTCTTC.

This clonotype showed up many times. The J gene is TRBJ2-1, the V gene TRBV28; no clear D. The CDR3 runs 13 residues. The germline CDR1 and CDR2 sequences are MDHEN and SYDVKM. The germline V and J ends were trimmed by 7 bases and 7 bases, with 14 bases remaining between them. The CDR3 nucleotides are TGTGCCAGCAACGTGGCAGGAAGGAATGAGCAGTTCTTC. The encoded protein is CASNVAGRNEQFF.